This is a list of T cell receptor beta chains from one sample in a study of cytomegalovirus exposure and HLA in healthy donors. Here immunoSEQ multiplex PCR was the method, and the copy in TCRdb shows in-frame clones only, minus some. Among 95,000 to 150,000 clones, about four fifths were seen once, and the ten largest hold roughly 2.4%. The sequenced sample was PBMCs. The receptors here all came from a woman between 40 and 50 years old in good health and CMV-seronegative. The CDR3 runs from the conserved cysteine through the conserved F or W. The D gene is left open where the match is weak. Expanded clones get a size class; other rows say once, few or many, or leave the size out.

J gene,D gene,CDR3 length,clone size,V gene,CDR3 protein,CDR3 DNA
TRBJ1-1,NA,15,NA,TRBV19,CASSIQGQLNTEAFF,TGTGCCAGTAGTATACAGGGGCAGCTGAACACTGAAGCTTTCTTT
TRBJ1-3,NA,16,NA,TRBV5-1,CASSLAGGNSGNTIYF,TGCGCCAGCAGCTTGGCGGGGGGAAACTCTGGAAACACCATATATTTT
TRBJ2-7,TRBD2,15,NA,TRBV7-2,CASSLSPSGSYEQYF,TGTGCCAGCAGCTTATCCCCTAGCGGGAGTTACGAGCAGTACTTC
TRBJ2-2,NA,16,NA,TRBV4-2,CASSQGLGSIPGELFF,TGTGCCAGCAGCCAAGGGCTGGGGAGCATTCCCGGGGAGCTGTTTTTT
TRBJ2-1,NA,18,NA,TRBV2,CASSEAPISSVKYNEQFF,TGTGCCAGCAGTGAAGCGCCTATTTCAAGTGTCAAATACAATGAGCAGTTCTTC
TRBJ1-4,TRBD1,17,NA,TRBV18,CASSPLGQGWSNEKLFF,TGTGCCAGCTCACCACTTGGACAGGGGTGGTCTAATGAAAAACTGTTTTTT
TRBJ1-2,TRBD1,16,NA,TRBV15,CATSRDLLRQGYGYTF,TGTGCCACCAGCAGAGATCTTTTAAGACAGGGCTATGGCTACACCTTC
TRBJ2-7,NA,14,few,TRBV13,CASSLKTSSYEQYF,TGTGCCAGCAGCCTAAAGACTAGCTCCTACGAGCAGTACTTC
TRBJ2-7,NA,14,NA,TRBV10-1,CASRTGHGAYEQYF,TGCGCCAGCAGGACGGGACACGGGGCCTACGAGCAGTACTTC
TRBJ1-1,NA,14,NA,TRBV5-5,CASSVEGGRTEAFF,TGTGCCAGCAGCGTTGAGGGGGGGCGAACTGAAGCTTTCTTT
TRBJ1-2,NA,12,once,TRBV19,CASSMDIYGYTF,TGTGCCAGTAGTATGGACATTTATGGCTACACCTTC
TRBJ2-6,TRBD1,16,NA,TRBV2,CASIRDRVSGANVLTF,TGTGCCAGCATAAGGGACAGGGTATCTGGGGCCAACGTCCTGACTTTC
TRBJ2-7,TRBD1,14,NA,TRBV6-5,CASRERQGFDEQYF,TGTGCCAGCAGGGAAAGACAGGGCTTCGACGAGCAGTACTTC